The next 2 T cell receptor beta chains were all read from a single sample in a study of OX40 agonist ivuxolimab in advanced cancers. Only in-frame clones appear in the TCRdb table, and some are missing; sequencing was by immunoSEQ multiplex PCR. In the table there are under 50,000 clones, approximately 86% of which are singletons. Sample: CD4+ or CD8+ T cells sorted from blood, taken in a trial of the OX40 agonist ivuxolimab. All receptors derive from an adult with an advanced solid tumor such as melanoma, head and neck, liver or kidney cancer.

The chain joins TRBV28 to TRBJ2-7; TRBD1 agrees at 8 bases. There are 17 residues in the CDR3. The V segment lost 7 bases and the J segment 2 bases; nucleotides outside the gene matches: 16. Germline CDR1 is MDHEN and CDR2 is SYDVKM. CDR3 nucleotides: TGTGCCAGCACCCCCGGGGTCCGGGACAGGCGTACCTACGAGCAGTACTTC. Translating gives CASTPGVRDRRTYEQYF.

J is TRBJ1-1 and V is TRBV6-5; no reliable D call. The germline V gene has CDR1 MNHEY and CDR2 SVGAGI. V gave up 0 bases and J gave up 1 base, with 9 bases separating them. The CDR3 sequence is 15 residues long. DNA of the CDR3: TGTGCCAGCAGTTACTCGATCGCGGGGAACACTGAAGCTTTCTTT. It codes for CASSYSIAGNTEAFF.